This TCR beta chain was recovered during a study of CD8+CD57+ T cells in acquired aplastic anemia. Looking at the study overall: DNA per sorted CD4+ or CD8+ sample ranged about 0.17 to 30 ug, averaging approximately 3.1 ug.

Study results and caveats: Patients and controls shared about 30 CD8+ CDR3 sequences. No significant patient-versus-control difference appeared in CD8+ Simpson's diversity.

Researchers used genomic DNA as the template to profile TCR beta VDJ and CDR3. TCRdb re-called the reads through MiXCR, storing one row per CDR3 protein. The sample lists 200,000 or so distinct CDR3 sequences, 64% occurring once. The CDR3 length is 14 residues. CDR1 is SEHNR, CDR2 FQNEAQ, per germline (reference sequence). V was clipped by 4 bases and J by 6 bases, with 16 bases between them. This clonotype was recorded a few times. The antigen is undetermined. The sequencing sample was made of sorted CD4+, CD8+, or CD8+CD57+ T cells (not recorded which) from PBMCs. The chain is built from TRBV7-9 and TRBJ2-7; TRBD1 is a possible D gene (6 bases). The clonotype was recovered from a human donor with severe aplastic anemia or a healthy control (not recorded which). CDR3 in DNA: TGTGCCAGCAGCTATGACTCAGGGGTAGGCGAGCAGTACTTC. It translates to CASSYDSGVGEQYF.